The TCR beta chain under discussion was sequenced for a study of T cells expressing NK-cell markers. CDR1 and CDR2 from the germline V gene are SGHAT and FQNNGV. The length of the CDR3 is 13 residues. TCRdb reprocessed the 5' RACE reads and keeps a single row for each CDR3 protein, giving no DNA. Recorded here are roughly 420,000 distinct CDR3 sequences; the top ten clones represent about 7.1%. Sequencing was carried out using blood T cells: a sorted CD56 or NKG2C T cell subset, CD4+ or CD8+ T cells, or bulk PBMC T cells (not recorded which). This chain uses TRBV11-2 with TRBJ2-7. This TCR was sampled from a woman between 18 and 70 years old in good health. The CDR3: CASSLEAPSEQYF. The whole variable domain, filled in from reference TRBV11-2 and TRBJ2-7, reads EAGVAQSPRYKIIEKRQSVAFWCNPISGHATLYWYQQILGQGPKLLIQFQNNGVVDDSQLPKDRFSAERLKGVDSTLKIQPAKLEDSAVYLCASSLEAPSEQYFGPGTRLTVT.